These T cell receptor beta chains were read from a single sample in a study of early T cells in non-severe SARS-CoV-2 infection. TCRdb called the 5' RACE reads again in MiXCR, with one record for every CDR3 protein. Of under 65,000 distinct CDR3 sequences in the sample, less than 15% were seen once. The sequences come from whole blood, collected at baseline. Receptor source: an adult who was a healthcare worker with PCR-confirmed SARS-CoV-2 infection or an uninfected control (not recorded which). CDR3s include the opening cysteine and the closing phenylalanine or tryptophan. The D gene is left open where the match is weak. Not all rows give a size; the values are once, few, many and, for expanded clones, a class.

clone_size,v_call,d_call,j_call,cdr3_nt,cdr3_aa
few,TRBV29-1,TRBD1,TRBJ2-7,TGCAGCGTTGCCGGGACAGTGACTTCGTACGAGCAGTACTTC,CSVAGTVTSYEQYF
many,TRBV7-8,NA,TRBJ1-6,TGTGCCAGCAGCGGAGGGCAGGGCTCCTATAATTCACCCCTCCACTTT,CASSGGQGSYNSPLHF
NA,TRBV14,NA,TRBJ1-1,TGTGCCAGCAGCCAAGATTTAAAAGTCACTGAAGCTTTCTTT,CASSQDLKVTEAFF
NA,TRBV5-4,NA,TRBJ1-2,TGTGCCAGCAGCTTGACGATGGAGAGTTACACCTTC,CASSLTMESYTF
many,TRBV29-1,TRBD2,TRBJ2-7,TGCAGCGTTGTTCCCCCTAGCGGAACCTACGAGCAGTACTTC,CSVVPPSGTYEQYF
few,TRBV7-9,NA,TRBJ2-5,TGTGCCAGCCGACCGGTAGAGGGGGGCATCGAGACCCAGTACTTC,CASRPVEGGIETQYF
NA,TRBV29-1,TRBD1,TRBJ1-1,TGCAGCGTATTTTCAGGGGGCTTCACTGAAGCTTTCTTT,CSVFSGGFTEAFF
many,TRBV18,NA,TRBJ1-2,TGTGCCAGCTCACCACTTAGGGAGGTTAACTATGGCTACACCTTC,CASSPLREVNYGYTF
many,TRBV2,TRBD2,TRBJ2-2,TGTGCCAGCAGTCGACTAGCGGGAGGGAACACCGGGGAGCTGTTTTTT,CASSRLAGGNTGELFF
NA,TRBV7-2,NA,TRBJ1-5,TGTGCCAGCAGCGTTACCCTCGCGGGGAATCAGCCCCAGCATTTT,CASSVTLAGNQPQHF
few,TRBV6-6,TRBD1,TRBJ2-1,TGTGCCAGCACCAAGGGGGCCAGGGCCCGGGGTGAGCAGTTCTTC,CASTKGARARGEQFF
NA,TRBV12-3/TRBV12-4,NA,TRBJ2-1,TGTGCCAGCAGTACTTACCAGAGCTCCTACAATGAGCAGTTCTTC,CASSTYQSSYNEQFF
medium-sized,TRBV7-2,NA,TRBJ1-2,TGTGCCAGCAGCCCGGCCCCCGCCGGTACACATGGCTACACCTTC,CASSPAPAGTHGYTF
few,TRBV7-9,NA,TRBJ1-1,TGTGCCAGCAGCTTTGGAGAGACGGACGCTTTCTTT,CASSFGETDAFF
few,TRBV6-6,TRBD1,TRBJ1-1,TGTGCCAGCAGTTCCCGGACAGGGGGAAAGAACACTGAAGCTTTCTTT,CASSSRTGGKNTEAFF
NA,TRBV9,TRBD1,TRBJ2-2,TGTGCCAGCAGCCCTAGGGGACAGCACGCTTACTTCACCGGGGAGCTGTTTTTT,CASSPRGQHAYFTGELFF
NA,TRBV14,NA,TRBJ2-5,TGTGCCAGCAGCCAATCGGCTACAGTCCAAGAGACCCAGTACTTC,CASSQSATVQETQYF
NA,TRBV7-3,TRBD1,TRBJ2-3,TGTGCCAGCAGCTTAAAGAGCCAGGGGGCAGATACGCAGTATTTT,CASSLKSQGADTQYF
NA,TRBV7-2,NA,TRBJ2-1,TGTGCCAGCAGCTTAGGCTCTAGTTCCTACAATGAGCAGTTCTTC,CASSLGSSSYNEQFF
many,TRBV20-1,NA,TRBJ1-2,TGCAGTGCTAGGGAGACAGCCTATGGCTACACCTTC,CSARETAYGYTF
NA,TRBV20-1,NA,TRBJ1-2,TGCAGTGCTAGAGGACAGGCTTTCTCCCACACCAACTATGGCTACACCTTC,CSARGQAFSHTNYGYTF
NA,TRBV20-1,TRBD1,TRBJ1-2,TGCAGTGCTAGAGAGGGACAGCCTGCCGTAGGCTACACCTTC,CSAREGQPAVGYTF
NA,TRBV20-1,TRBD1,TRBJ2-7,TGCAGTGCTAGTGGGGGACAGGTCTTCCACGAGCAGTACTTC,CSASGGQVFHEQYF
NA,TRBV4-1,TRBD1,TRBJ2-3,TGCGCCAGCAGCCTGGACAGGGCCACAGATACGCAGTATTTT,CASSLDRATDTQYF
NA,TRBV12-3/TRBV12-4,NA,TRBJ1-2,TGTGCCAGCAGTTTGACCCTATCCGAGGGGGGCTACACCTTC,CASSLTLSEGGYTF
NA,TRBV5-1,TRBD1,TRBJ2-3,TGCGCCAGCAGCTATGATCCGGGACAGGGTGCAGATACGCAGTATTTT,CASSYDPGQGADTQYF
once,TRBV20-1,NA,TRBJ2-5,TGCAGTGCTTACACCAGGGTTTCGGGGACGTTCCAGTACTTC,CSAYTRVSGTFQYF
many,TRBV19,NA,TRBJ1-5,TGTGCCAGTAGTATGACAGATAGCAATCAGCCCCAGCATTTT,CASSMTDSNQPQHF
few,TRBV20-1,TRBD2,TRBJ2-3,TGCAGTGCTAGACTAGCGGGGGCCCCCGATACGCAGTATTTT,CSARLAGAPDTQYF
NA,TRBV7-3,TRBD1,TRBJ2-2,TGTGCCAGCAGCTTGAGTAAAGGGGGCATTGCGAACACCGGGGAGCTGTTTTTT,CASSLSKGGIANTGELFF
few,TRBV7-6,NA,TRBJ2-7,TGTGCCAGCAGCTTAGCGACAGAGGGTTACGAGCAGTACTTC,CASSLATEGYEQYF
few,TRBV4-2,TRBD2,TRBJ2-1,TGTGCCAGCAGCCAAGATCGGCTAGCTAGCGGGGGCTACAATGAGCAGTTCTTC,CASSQDRLASGGYNEQFF
NA,TRBV9,NA,TRBJ2-2,TGTGCCAGCAGTACATATGGGGCAGGGAACACCGGGGAGCTGTTTTTT,CASSTYGAGNTGELFF
many,TRBV28,TRBD1,TRBJ2-7,TGTGCCAGCAGCAACCGACAGGGCTACGAGCAGTACTTC,CASSNRQGYEQYF
many,TRBV7-9,NA,TRBJ1-1,TGTGCCAGCAGCCAACGAGGTGGCGTGGGGACTGAAGCTTTCTTT,CASSQRGGVGTEAFF
NA,TRBV29-1,NA,TRBJ1-2,TGCAGCGTTGCTAAGGTGACTAACTATGGCTACACCTTC,CSVAKVTNYGYTF
NA,TRBV5-6,TRBD1,TRBJ1-1,TGTGCCAGCAGCCCCACGGACAGGGAGAACACTGAAGCTTTCTTT,CASSPTDRENTEAFF
many,TRBV20-1,NA,TRBJ1-5,TGCAGTGCTAGAGATCCCCTTAACCAGCCCCAGCATTTT,CSARDPLNQPQHF
few,TRBV5-1,NA,TRBJ2-7,TGCGCCAGACTTCGACGGGACACCTACTACGAGCAGTACTTC,CARLRRDTYYEQYF
medium-sized,TRBV6-2/TRBV6-3,NA,TRBJ2-7,TGTGCCAGCAGCATCAATCCCTACGAGCAGTACTTC,CASSINPYEQYF
few,TRBV5-1,NA,TRBJ1-1,TGCGCCAGCAGCTTGGATTTGGTGCGTACTGAAGCTTTCTTT,CASSLDLVRTEAFF
few,TRBV24-1,TRBD2,TRBJ2-2,TGTGCCACCAGTGATTCTGGGACTAGCGGGACGAACACCGGGGAGCTGTTTTTT,CATSDSGTSGTNTGELFF
many,TRBV11-1,NA,TRBJ1-1,TGTGCCAGCAGCTTAGCGTTGAACACTGAAGCTTTCTTT,CASSLALNTEAFF
NA,TRBV29-1,TRBD1,TRBJ2-2,TGCAGCGTTGACCAGACAGGGGGTACCGGGGAGCTGTTTTTT,CSVDQTGGTGELFF
NA,TRBV29-1,NA,TRBJ2-1,TGCAGCGTTGAAGGAAAGAAAAGCTCCTACAATGAGCAGTTCTTC,CSVEGKKSSYNEQFF